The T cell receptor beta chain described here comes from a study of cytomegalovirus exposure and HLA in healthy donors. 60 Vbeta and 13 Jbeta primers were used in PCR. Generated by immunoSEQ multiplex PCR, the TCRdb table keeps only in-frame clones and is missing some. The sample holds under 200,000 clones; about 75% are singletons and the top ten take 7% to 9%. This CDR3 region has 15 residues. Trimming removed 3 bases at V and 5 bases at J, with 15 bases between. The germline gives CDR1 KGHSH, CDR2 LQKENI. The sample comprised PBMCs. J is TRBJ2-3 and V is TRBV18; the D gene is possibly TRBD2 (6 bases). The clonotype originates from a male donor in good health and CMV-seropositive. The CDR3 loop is CASSPPGGVGDTQYF. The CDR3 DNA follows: TGTGCCAGCTCACCCCCCGGCGGGGTAGGAGATACGCAGTATTTT. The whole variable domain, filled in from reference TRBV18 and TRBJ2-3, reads NAGVMQNPRHLVRRRGQEARLRCSPMKGHSHVYWYRQLPEEGLKFMVYLQKENIIDESGMPKERFSAEFPKEGPSILRIQQVVRGDSAAYFCASSPPGGVGDTQYFGPGTRLTVL.